A single sample is the source of the 26 T cell receptor beta chains below, sequenced in a study of neurological immune-mediated disorders. One entry per CDR3 protein, called by TCRdb with MiXCR from the 5' RACE reads. The profile shows some 60,000 distinct CDR3 sequences, about 4% of them singletons. The sample was PBMCs. Receptor source: a woman between 50 and 59 years old with multiple sclerosis.

This clonotype was seen at least ten times. The CDR3 sequence is CASSPRDPATEAFF. CDR3 nucleotides: TGCGCCAGCAGCCCGCGCGACCCCGCGACTGAAGCTTTCTTT. The chain carries TRBV5-1 and TRBJ1-1; D gene unclear. The germline V gene encodes CDR1 SGHRS and CDR2 YFSETQ. Between the trimmed V and J ends, which lost 4 bases and 5 bases, there was a span of 15 bases. CDR3 size: 14 residues.

This clonotype occurred many times. J is TRBJ1-1 and V is TRBV5-1; the D is unclear. The length of the CDR3 is 15 residues. Germline CDR1 and CDR2: SGHRS and YFSETQ. V lost 2 bases and J 4 bases, leaving 15 bases between the germline ends. The CDR3: CASSLRTSLGTEAFF. CDR3 DNA sequence: TGCGCCAGCAGCTTAAGAACCTCCCTGGGCACTGAAGCTTTCTTT.

This clonotype was seen only once. A much larger clone differs by one base, so this may be a read error. The chain recombines TRBV20-1 with TRBJ2-5; 13 nucleotides align to TRBD2. V shed 6 bases, J shed 7 bases, and the junction held 11 bases outside the gene matches. CDR1 is DFQATT, CDR2 SNEGSKA, per germline (reference sequence). CDR3 length equals 15 residues. Here the CDR3 reads CSAGGTSGTSGTQYF. The CDR3 coding sequence is TGCAGTGCCGGCGGGACTAGCGGGACTTCGGGGACCCAGTACTTC.

This clonotype has ten or more counts. The CDR3 sequence is CASSYGKGGLYNEQFF. The CDR3 DNA reads as TGTGCCAGCAGTTACGGTAAGGGAGGGCTCTACAATGAGCAGTTCTTC. The chain joins TRBV6-2 or TRBV6-3 to TRBJ2-1; 7 bases agree with TRBD2. Trimming at V came to 2 bases and at J to 3 bases, leaving 7 bases not matched to a gene. Germline V gene lookup returns CDR1 MNHEY and CDR2 SVGEGT. This CDR3 is built from 16 residues.

There are many counts of this clonotype. V usage is TRBV15 and J usage is TRBJ2-7; no firm D call. The CDR3 has 11 amino acids. Trimming took off 5 bases at V and 4 bases at J, with 6 bases between the two ends. Germline V lookup: CDR1 LNHNV, CDR2 YYDKDF (reference sequence). CDR3 sequence reads: CATSRAYEQYF. For the CDR3, the DNA is TGTGCCACCAGCCGCGCGTACGAGCAGTACTTC.

This clonotype was counted at least ten times. This rearrangement joins TRBV24-1 to TRBJ2-1; D is unresolved. Looked up from germline, CDR1 is KGHDR and CDR2 is SFDVKD. CDR3 size: 13 residues. Trimming removed 3 bases at V and 5 bases at J, with 7 bases between. The CDR3 sequence: CATSDGPHNEQFF. The CDR3 bases are TGTGCCACCAGTGATGGACCGCACAATGAGCAGTTCTTC.

The table lists this clonotype with a few counts. The chain combines TRBV5-1 with TRBJ2-1; tentatively, D is TRBD1 or TRBD2 (6 bases each). The CDR3 is 16 amino acids. Trimming stripped 1 base from V and 1 base from J, with 12 bases between. CDR1 and CDR2 from the germline V gene are SGHRS and YFSETQ. CDR3: CASSLRGERSYNEQFF. The CDR3 DNA reads TGCGCCAGCAGCTTGAGGGGGGAAAGATCCTACAATGAGCAGTTCTTC. Full variable domain (remainder filled in from reference TRBV5-1 and TRBJ2-1): KAGVTQTPRYLIKTRGQQVTLSCSPISGHRSVSWYQQTPGQGLQFLFEYFSETQRNKGNFPGRFSGRQFSNSRSEMNVSTLELGDSALYLCASSLRGERSYNEQFFGPGTRLTVL.

This clonotype came up many times. This rearrangement joins TRBV12-3 or TRBV12-4 to TRBJ1-2; no firm D call. The V gene lost 8 bases and the J gene lost 4 bases, with 23 bases spanning the gap. The CDR3 runs to 16 residues. CDR3 coding DNA: TGTGCCAGCGCCCTAGGAGGAGGAAGTATTCGCTATGGCTACACCTTC. Translation: CASALGGGSIRYGYTF.

This clonotype came up many times. The genes are TRBV20-1 and TRBJ2-1; the match to TRBD2 covers 9 bases. V shed 4 bases and J 6 bases; nucleotides not matched to a gene: 4. The germline V gene encodes CDR1 DFQATT and CDR2 SNEGSKA (reference sequence). The CDR3 totals 13 residues. DNA of the CDR3: TGCAGTGCTACCAGGACTAGCGCCAATGAGCAGTTCTTC. Translated: CSATRTSANEQFF.

This clonotype was found many times. The V and J genes are TRBV7-2 and TRBJ1-2; a weak D match, TRBD1 (5 bases). V was clipped by 5 bases and J by 4 bases, with 14 bases between them. The CDR3 spans 14 residues. Germline V gives CDR1 SGHTA, CDR2 FQGNSA. CDR3 DNA sequence: TGTGCCAGCAGCAAGCAAACAGGCGGCTATGGCTACACCTTC. Its protein product is CASSKQTGGYGYTF.

This clonotype was detected only a few times. The V call is TRBV29-1, the J call TRBJ2-7; the match to TRBD2 covers 9 bases. Losses at the gene ends were 4 bases for V and 0 bases for J; bases not matched to a gene: 7. The CDR3 covers 15 residues. Germline V CDR1 and CDR2: SQVTM, ANQGSEA. The CDR3, as DNA: TGCAGCGTTGTGGCTAGCGGGACTCACTCCTACGAGCAGTACTTC. Residues: CSVVASGTHSYEQYF.

This clonotype appeared many times. V usage is TRBV20-1 and J usage is TRBJ2-1; D gene ambiguous. Germline assignment: CDR1 DFQATT and CDR2 SNEGSKA (reference sequence). V was cut by 5 bases and J by 0 bases, with 14 bases left in between. The CDR3 is made up of 15 amino acids. This CDR3 reads CSAQDVSSSYNEQFF. In DNA, the CDR3 is TGCAGTGCTCAGGACGTCTCAAGCTCCTACAATGAGCAGTTCTTC.

There are many counts of this clonotype. The chain links TRBV28 to TRBJ2-7; the D gene is possibly TRBD1 (5 bases). V gave up 7 bases and J gave up 0 bases, with 16 bases separating them. The CDR3 sequence is 15 residues long. Germline V gene data show CDR1 as MDHEN and CDR2 as SYDVKM. CDR3 region: CASTQTGTGSYEQYF. The CDR3 coding sequence is TGTGCCAGCACCCAGACTGGTACAGGCTCCTACGAGCAGTACTTC.

The sample holds many counts of this clonotype. J is TRBJ2-3 and V is TRBV5-1; weak D call: TRBD2 (5 bases). CDR1 is SGHRS and CDR2 is YFSETQ in the germline V gene. V was cut by 0 bases and J by 6 bases, with 8 bases left in between. The CDR3 runs to 13 residues. The DNA for the CDR3 is TGCGCCAGCAGCTTGGGCGGGCAGGATACGCAGTATTTT. Encoded protein: CASSLGGQDTQYF. The variable domain in full, completed from reference TRBV5-1 and TRBJ2-3, reads KAGVTQTPRYLIKTRGQQVTLSCSPISGHRSVSWYQQTPGQGLQFLFEYFSETQRNKGNFPGRFSGRQFSNSRSEMNVSTLELGDSALYLCASSLGGQDTQYFGPGTRLTVL.

This clonotype was counted at least ten times. V gene TRBV24-1 combines with J gene TRBJ2-1; a weak D match, TRBD1 (6 bases). Trimming left V 4 bases short and J 5 bases short, with 14 bases between. Germline values: CDR1 KGHDR, CDR2 SFDVKD. This CDR3 is built from 15 residues. The CDR3 bases are TGTGCCACCAGTGACCGGGACACATATAACAATGAGCAGTTCTTC. Translation: CATSDRDTYNNEQFF.

This clonotype was detected ten times or more. The genes are TRBV7-9 and TRBJ1-1, with D tentatively TRBD1 (5 bases). From germline, CDR1 is SEHNR and CDR2 FQNEAQ (reference sequence). There are 14 residues in the CDR3. V was trimmed by 0 bases and J by 5 bases, leaving 10 bases between them. The CDR3 coding sequence is TGTGCCAGCAGCTTAGCGCTGGGGGGGACTGAAGCTTTCTTT. This gives the protein CASSLALGGTEAFF.

Details on this clonotype: This sequence may be a read error, since a much larger clone differs from it by one base. This chain connects TRBV7-9 to TRBJ1-1; tentatively, D is TRBD1 (5 bases). CDR3 length: 16 residues. Trimming took 3 bases from V and 0 from J, leaving 14 bases between them. The germline V gene has CDR1 SEHNR and CDR2 FQNEAQ (reference sequence). The DNA for the CDR3 is TGTGCCAGCAGCTTGGGACTGGGTCTCATGAACACTGAAGCTTTCTTT. Its protein product is CASSLGLGLMNTEAFF. Supplemented by reference TRBV7-9 and TRBJ1-1, the full variable domain reads DTGVSQNPRHKITKRGQNVTFRCDPISEHNRLYWYRQTLGQGPEFLTYFQNEAQLEKSRLLSDRFSAERPKGSFSTLEIQRTEQGDSAMYLCASSLGLGLMNTEAFFGQGTRLTVV.

This clonotype has at least ten counts. V and J are TRBV5-6 and TRBJ2-5, with a tentative D call TRBD1 (6 bases). The CDR3 extends over 14 amino acids. With 4 bases removed from V and 2 bases from J, the gap between germline ends came to 12 bases. Germline CDR1 is SGHDT and CDR2 is YYEEEE. CDR3 protein: CASSRGTPQETQYF. DNA of the CDR3: TGTGCCAGCAGCCGTGGGACACCACAAGAGACCCAGTACTTC.

This clonotype was counted at least ten times. This chain connects TRBV11-3 to TRBJ2-7; D is possibly TRBD1 (5 bases). CDR1 is SGHNT, CDR2 YENEEA, per germline. V lost 6 bases and J lost 3, with 12 bases in between. This CDR3 has 13 residues. The CDR3 is CASSADRIYEQYF. The CDR3 DNA sequence: TGTGCCAGCAGTGCTGACAGAATCTACGAGCAGTACTTC.

This clonotype was recorded at least ten times. This chain joins TRBV25-1 and TRBJ2-1, with D perhaps matching TRBD2 (5 bases). V was trimmed by 7 bases and J by 0 bases, leaving 16 bases between them. The CDR3 runs 16 residues. Germline assignment: CDR1 MGHDK and CDR2 SYGVNS. The CDR3 is CASTRRAAGSYNEQFF. Written as DNA, the CDR3 is TGTGCCAGCACCCGGAGAGCGGCCGGCTCCTACAATGAGCAGTTCTTC.

This clonotype was found many times. The chain employs TRBV12-3 or TRBV12-4 and TRBJ2-6, with no clear D. Trimming took 6 bases from V and 2 from J, leaving 2 bases between them. This CDR3 spans 12 amino acids. DNA for the CDR3: TGTGCCAGCAGGCCTGGGGCCAACGTCCTGACTTTC. Protein product: CASRPGANVLTF.

In its sample, this clonotype was seen many times. The V call is TRBV11-2, the J call TRBJ2-5; D could derive from TRBD1 or TRBD2 (5 bases each). The V gene's germline CDR1 is SGHAT and CDR2 FQNNGV. The CDR3 totals 17 residues. Trimming pared 4 bases from V and 5 bases from J, leaving 23 bases between. This CDR3 is CASSSLVGVGFGETQYF. CDR3 coding DNA: TGTGCCAGCAGCTCCCTAGTGGGGGTGGGGTTTGGGGAGACCCAGTACTTC.

The chain is built from TRBV20-1 and TRBJ2-5; unclear D gene. This CDR3 is built from 13 residues. V lost 3 bases, J lost 5 bases, and 13 bases lay in between. Germline CDR1 reads DFQATT; CDR2 reads SNEGSKA (reference sequence). The CDR3 loop reads CSASISRRETQYF. The CDR3 DNA follows: TGCAGTGCTAGTATATCGCGAAGGGAGACCCAGTACTTC.

This clonotype was recorded at least ten times. The DNA for the CDR3 is TGTGCCAGCAGTTTAGCGGCCCGACAGGAAGCTTTCTTT. This codes for CASSLAARQEAFF. The chain joins TRBV12-3 or TRBV12-4 to TRBJ1-1; D is possibly TRBD1 (5 bases). V lost 0 bases and J lost 8, with 10 bases in between. This CDR3 contains 13 residues.

At least ten counts were recorded for this clonotype. The V gene is TRBV7-2, the J gene TRBJ2-3; tentatively, D is TRBD1 or TRBD2 (5 bases each). V was cut by 6 bases and J by 2 bases, with 12 bases left in between. This CDR3 spans 14 amino acids. CDR1 and CDR2 (germline): SGHTA, FQGNSA. The CDR3 nucleotides read TGTGCCAGCAGGCCCCGGGACCTCACAGATACGCAGTATTTT. It is translated as CASRPRDLTDTQYF. Full variable domain (outside the CDR3, taken from reference TRBV7-2 and TRBJ2-3): GAGVSQSPSNKVTEKGKDVELRCDPISGHTALYWYRQSLGQGLEFLIYFQGNSAPDKSGLPSDRFSAERTGGSVSTLTIQRTQQEDSAVYLCASRPRDLTDTQYFGPGTRLTVL.

This clonotype was seen at least ten times. V gene TRBV4-3 combines with J gene TRBJ2-1, with D possibly being TRBD2 (5 bases). Germline CDR1 is LGHNA and CDR2 is YSLEER. CDR3 length equals 15 residues. The V and J ends lost 1 base and 10 bases respectively, with 17 bases between them. CDR3 nucleotide sequence: TGCGCCAGCAGCCAAGTTGTAGGCTCCGGGGTAGAGCAGTTCTTC. Its translation is CASSQVVGSGVEQFF.